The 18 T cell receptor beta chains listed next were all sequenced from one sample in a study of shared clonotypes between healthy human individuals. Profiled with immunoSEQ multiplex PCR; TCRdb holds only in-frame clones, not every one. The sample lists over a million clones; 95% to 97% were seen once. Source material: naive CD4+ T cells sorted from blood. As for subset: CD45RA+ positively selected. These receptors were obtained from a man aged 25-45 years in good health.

CDR3 residues: CASSLGQGEYNEQFF. The CDR3 region has the DNA TGCGCCAGCAGCTTGGGACAGGGGGAATACAATGAGCAGTTCTTC. The rearrangement links TRBV5-1 to TRBJ2-1, with 9 bases fitting TRBD1. V shed 0 bases and J 4 bases; nucleotides not matched to a gene: 2. CDR3 length: 15 residues. Germline V gene data show CDR1 as SGHRS and CDR2 as YFSETQ.

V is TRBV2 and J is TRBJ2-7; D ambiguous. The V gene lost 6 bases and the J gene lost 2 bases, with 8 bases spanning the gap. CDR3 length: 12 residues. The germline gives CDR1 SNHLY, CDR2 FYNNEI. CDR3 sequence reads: CASSQQAYEQYF. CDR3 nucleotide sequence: TGTGCCAGCAGCCAACAAGCCTACGAGCAGTACTTC. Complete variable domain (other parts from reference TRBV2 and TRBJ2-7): EPEVTQTPSHQVTQMGQEVILRCVPISNHLYFYWYRQILGQKVEFLVSFYNNEISEKSEIFDDQFSVERPDGSNFTLKIRSTKLEDSAMYFCASSQQAYEQYFGPGTRLTVT.

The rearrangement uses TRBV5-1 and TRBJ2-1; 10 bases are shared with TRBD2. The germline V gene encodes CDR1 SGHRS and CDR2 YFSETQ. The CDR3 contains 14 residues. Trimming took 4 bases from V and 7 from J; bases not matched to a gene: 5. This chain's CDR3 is CASSLSGRANEQFF. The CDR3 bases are TGCGCCAGCAGCCTAAGCGGGAGGGCAAATGAGCAGTTCTTC.

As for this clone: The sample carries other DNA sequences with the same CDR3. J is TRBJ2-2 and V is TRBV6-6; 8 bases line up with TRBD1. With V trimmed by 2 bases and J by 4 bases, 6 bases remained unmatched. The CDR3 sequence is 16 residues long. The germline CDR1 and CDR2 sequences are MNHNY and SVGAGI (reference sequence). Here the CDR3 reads CASSYPAGGRTGELFF. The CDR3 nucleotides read TGTGCCAGCAGTTACCCAGCAGGGGGCCGCACCGGGGAGCTGTTTTTT.

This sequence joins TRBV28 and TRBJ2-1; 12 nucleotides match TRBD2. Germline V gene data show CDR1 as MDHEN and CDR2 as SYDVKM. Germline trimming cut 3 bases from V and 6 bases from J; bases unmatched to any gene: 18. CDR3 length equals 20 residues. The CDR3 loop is CASSLVSTSGRFLDINEQFF. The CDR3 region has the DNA TGTGCCAGCAGTTTGGTCTCGACTAGCGGGAGATTCTTGGATATCAATGAGCAGTTCTTC. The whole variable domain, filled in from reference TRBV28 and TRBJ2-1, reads DVKVTQSSRYLVKRTGEKVFLECVQDMDHENMFWYRQDPGLGLRLIYFSYDVKMKEKGDIPEGYSVSREKKERFSLILESASTNQTSMYLCASSLVSTSGRFLDINEQFFGPGTRLTVL.

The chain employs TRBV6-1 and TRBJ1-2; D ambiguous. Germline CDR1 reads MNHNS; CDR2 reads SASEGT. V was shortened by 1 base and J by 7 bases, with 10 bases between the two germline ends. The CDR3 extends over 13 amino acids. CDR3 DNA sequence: TGTGCCAGCAGTGAAGTCTACCCGGCTGGCTACACCTTC. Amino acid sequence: CASSEVYPAGYTF.

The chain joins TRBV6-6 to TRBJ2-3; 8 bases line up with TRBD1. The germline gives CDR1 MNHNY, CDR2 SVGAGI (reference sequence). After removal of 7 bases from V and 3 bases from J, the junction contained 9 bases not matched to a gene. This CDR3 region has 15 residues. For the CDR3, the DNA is TGTGCCAGCAAACAGGGGGTTTTATTGACAGATACGCAGTATTTT. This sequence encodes CASKQGVLLTDTQYF.

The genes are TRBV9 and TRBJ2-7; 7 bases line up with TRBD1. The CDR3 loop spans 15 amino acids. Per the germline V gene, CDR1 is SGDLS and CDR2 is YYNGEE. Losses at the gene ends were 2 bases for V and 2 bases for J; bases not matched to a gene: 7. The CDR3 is CASSVAQGPPYEQYF. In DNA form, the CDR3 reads TGTGCCAGCAGCGTCGCACAGGGGCCCCCCTACGAGCAGTACTTC.

The CDR3 DNA is TGTGCCAGTAGCCAGACAGGGGGCTATGGCTACACCTTC. Translating gives CASSQTGGYGYTF. V is TRBV19 and J is TRBJ1-2; 9 positions agree with TRBD1. From germline, CDR1 is LNHDA and CDR2 SQIVND (reference sequence). V trimming: 6 bases; J trimming: 4 bases; junction bases outside the gene matches: 3. This CDR3 spans 13 amino acids. Based on the CDR3 plus reference TRBV19 and TRBJ1-2, the full variable domain is DGGITQSPKYLFRKEGQNVTLSCEQNLNHDAMYWYRQDPGQGLRLIYYSQIVNDFQKGDIAEGYSVSREKKESFPLTVTSAQKNPTAFYLCASSQTGGYGYTFGSGTRLTVV.

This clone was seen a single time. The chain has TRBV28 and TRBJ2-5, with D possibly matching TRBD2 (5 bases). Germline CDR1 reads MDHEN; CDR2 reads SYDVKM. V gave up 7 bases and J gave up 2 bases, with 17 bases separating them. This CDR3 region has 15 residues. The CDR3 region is CASNPGSEGQETQYF. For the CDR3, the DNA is TGTGCCAGCAATCCCGGGTCTGAGGGTCAAGAGACCCAGTACTTC.

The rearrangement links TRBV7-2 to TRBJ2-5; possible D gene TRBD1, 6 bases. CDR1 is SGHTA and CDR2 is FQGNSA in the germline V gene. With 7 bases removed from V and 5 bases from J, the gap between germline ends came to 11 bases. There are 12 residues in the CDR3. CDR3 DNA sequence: TGTGCCAGCAACAGGGACGGGGAGACCCAGTACTTC. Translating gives CASNRDGETQYF.

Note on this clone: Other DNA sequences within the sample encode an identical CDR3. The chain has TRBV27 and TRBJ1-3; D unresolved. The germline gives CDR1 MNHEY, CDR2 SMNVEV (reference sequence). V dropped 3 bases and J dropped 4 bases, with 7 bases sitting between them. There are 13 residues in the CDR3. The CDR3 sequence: CASSFLGGNTIYF. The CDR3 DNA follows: TGTGCCAGCAGTTTTTTGGGGGGAAACACCATATATTTT.

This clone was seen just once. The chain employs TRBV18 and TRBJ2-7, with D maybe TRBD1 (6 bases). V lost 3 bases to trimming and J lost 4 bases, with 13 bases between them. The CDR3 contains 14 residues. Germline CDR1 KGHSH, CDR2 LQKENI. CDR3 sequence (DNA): TGTGCCAGCTCACCGGGGGCCAGTCGGTACGAGCAGTACTTC. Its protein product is CASSPGASRYEQYF. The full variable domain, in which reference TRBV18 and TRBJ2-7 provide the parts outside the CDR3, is NAGVMQNPRHLVRRRGQEARLRCSPMKGHSHVYWYRQLPEEGLKFMVYLQKENIIDESGMPKERFSAEFPKEGPSILRIQQVVRGDSAAYFCASSPGASRYEQYFGPGTRLTVT.

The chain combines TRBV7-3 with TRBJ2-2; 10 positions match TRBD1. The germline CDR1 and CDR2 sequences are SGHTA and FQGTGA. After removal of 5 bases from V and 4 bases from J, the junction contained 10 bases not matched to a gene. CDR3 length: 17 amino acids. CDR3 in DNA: TGTGCCAGCAGCCCCAGACAGGGGGCGGAAAGCACCGGGGAGCTGTTTTTT. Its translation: CASSPRQGAESTGELFF. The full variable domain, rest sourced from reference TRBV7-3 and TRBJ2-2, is GAGVSQTPSNKVTEKGKYVELRCDPISGHTALYWYRQSLGQGPEFLIYFQGTGAADDSGLPNDRFFAVRPEGSVSTLKIQRTERGDSAVYLCASSPRQGAESTGELFFGEGSRLTVL.

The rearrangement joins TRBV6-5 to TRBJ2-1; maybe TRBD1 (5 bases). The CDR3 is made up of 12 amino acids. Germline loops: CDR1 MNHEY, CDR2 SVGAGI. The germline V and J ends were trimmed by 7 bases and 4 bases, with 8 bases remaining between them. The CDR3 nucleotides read TGTGCCAGCATGGACATATACAATGAGCAGTTCTTC. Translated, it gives CASMDIYNEQFF.

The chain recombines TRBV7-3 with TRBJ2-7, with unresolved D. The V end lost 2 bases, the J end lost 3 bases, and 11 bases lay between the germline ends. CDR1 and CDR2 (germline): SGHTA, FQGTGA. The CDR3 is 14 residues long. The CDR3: CASSLGPQIYEQYF. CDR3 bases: TGTGCCAGCAGCTTAGGACCACAGATCTACGAGCAGTACTTC.

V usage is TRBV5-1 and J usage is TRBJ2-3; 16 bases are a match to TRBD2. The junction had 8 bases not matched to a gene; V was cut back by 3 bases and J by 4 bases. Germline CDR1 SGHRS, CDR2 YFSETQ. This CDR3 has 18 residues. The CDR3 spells CASSSGLAGGPLADTQYF. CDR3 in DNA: TGCGCCAGCAGCTCGGGACTAGCGGGAGGGCCATTGGCAGATACGCAGTATTTT.

CDR3 residues: CASSGTSLQFF. DNA for the CDR3: TGTGCCAGCAGTGGGACTAGTTTGCAGTTCTTC. V and J are TRBV2 and TRBJ2-1; 7 bases are a match to TRBD2. In germline, CDR1 is SNHLY, CDR2 FYNNEI. The CDR3 totals 11 residues. The V gene end was trimmed by 4 bases and the J gene end by 12 bases; junction bases not matched to a gene: 3.